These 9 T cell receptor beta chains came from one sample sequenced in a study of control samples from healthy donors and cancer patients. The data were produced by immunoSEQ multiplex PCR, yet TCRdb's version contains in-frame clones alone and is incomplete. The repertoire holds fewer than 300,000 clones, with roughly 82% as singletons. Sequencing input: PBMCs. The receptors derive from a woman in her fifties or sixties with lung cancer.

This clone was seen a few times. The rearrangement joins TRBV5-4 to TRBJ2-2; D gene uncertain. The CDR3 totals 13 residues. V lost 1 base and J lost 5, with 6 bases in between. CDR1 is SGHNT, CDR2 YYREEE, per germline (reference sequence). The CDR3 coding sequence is TGTGCCAGCAGCTTGTGGCCAACCGGGGAGCTGTTTTTT. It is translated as CASSLWPTGELFF.

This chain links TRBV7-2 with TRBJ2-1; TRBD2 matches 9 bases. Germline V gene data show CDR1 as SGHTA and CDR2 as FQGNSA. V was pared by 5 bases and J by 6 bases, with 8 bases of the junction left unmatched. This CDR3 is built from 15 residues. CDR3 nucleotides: TGTGCCAGCAGCCCCCATAGCGGGGGAGGCAATGAGCAGTTCTTC. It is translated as CASSPHSGGGNEQFF.

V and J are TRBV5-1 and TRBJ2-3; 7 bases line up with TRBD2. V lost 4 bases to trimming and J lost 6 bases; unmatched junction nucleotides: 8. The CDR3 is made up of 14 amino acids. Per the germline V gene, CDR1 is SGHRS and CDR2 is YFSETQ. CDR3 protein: CASSPISGVDTQYF. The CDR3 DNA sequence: TGCGCCAGCAGCCCGATCAGCGGGGTGGATACGCAGTATTTT.

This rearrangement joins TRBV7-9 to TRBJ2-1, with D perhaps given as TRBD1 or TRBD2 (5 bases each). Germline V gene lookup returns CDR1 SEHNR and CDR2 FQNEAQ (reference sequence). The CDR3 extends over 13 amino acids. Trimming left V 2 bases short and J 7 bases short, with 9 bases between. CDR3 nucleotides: TGTGCCAGCAGCTTAATGAGGGGAAATGAGCAGTTCTTC. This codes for CASSLMRGNEQFF.

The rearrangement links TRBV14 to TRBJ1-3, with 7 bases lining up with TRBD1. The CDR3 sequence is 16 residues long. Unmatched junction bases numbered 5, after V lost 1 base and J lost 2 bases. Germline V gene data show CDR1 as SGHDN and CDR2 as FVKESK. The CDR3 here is CASSQGSGTAGNTIYF. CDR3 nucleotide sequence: TGTGCCAGCAGCCAAGGTTCCGGGACAGCTGGAAACACCATATATTTT.

The CDR3, as DNA: TGTGCCAGCTCACCCCCGGACAGGAGCTCCTACAATGAGCAGTTCTTC. Amino acids: CASSPPDRSSYNEQFF. This sequence joins TRBV18 and TRBJ2-1; TRBD1 matches at 7 bases. CDR3 size: 16 residues. Per germline, CDR1 KGHSH and CDR2 LQKENI. J gave up 0 bases and V 3 bases, and 5 bases lay outside the gene matches.

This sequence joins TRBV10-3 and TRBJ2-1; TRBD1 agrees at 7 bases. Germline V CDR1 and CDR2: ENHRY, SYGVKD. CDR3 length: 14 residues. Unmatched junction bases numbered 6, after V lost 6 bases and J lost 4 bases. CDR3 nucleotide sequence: TGTGCCATCAGCCTGACAGGGAAATACAATGAGCAGTTCTTC. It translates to CAISLTGKYNEQFF.

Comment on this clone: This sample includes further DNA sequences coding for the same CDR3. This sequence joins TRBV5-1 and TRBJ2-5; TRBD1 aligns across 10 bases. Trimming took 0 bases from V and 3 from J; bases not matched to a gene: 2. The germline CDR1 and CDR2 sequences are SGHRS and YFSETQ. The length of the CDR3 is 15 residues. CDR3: CASSLVGTGEETQYF. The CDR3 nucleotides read TGCGCCAGCAGCTTGGTCGGGACAGGGGAAGAGACCCAGTACTTC.

The chain's CDR3 is CASSYSNQIPYEQYF. The CDR3 bases are TGTGCCAGCAGTTACTCGAATCAGATTCCCTACGAGCAGTACTTC. V gene TRBV6-2 or TRBV6-3 combines with J gene TRBJ2-7; D gene ambiguous. The CDR3 loop spans 15 amino acids. CDR1 and CDR2 from the germline V gene are MNHEY and SVGEGT. V lost 0 bases and J 2 bases, leaving 11 bases between the germline ends.